The 3 T cell receptor beta chains below all came from one sample that was sequenced in a study of CXCR3-negative and CXCR3-positive naive CD8 T cells. Study observations and caveats: The TRB CDR3s that CXCR3-positive naive cells carried were more hydrophobic than those of CXCR3-negative naive cells.

The study made its TRB cDNA libraries by 5' RACE, adding UMI labels. From the 5' RACE reads, TCRdb lists one entry per CDR3 protein and no DNA. The clone table shows under 110,000 distinct CDR3 sequences, with the ten largest holding around 0.4%. Their target antigens are unknown. Sequencing was performed on naive CXCR3+ CD8+ T cells from blood. Subset here: CD45RO-CCR7+CD27+CD95- naive CD8+ T cells expressing CXCR3 (TNR3+). Receptors originate from a human donor in good health. Some clones in this sample may be carry-over from other donors' samples.

The rearrangement links TRBV4-3 to TRBJ1-1; TCRdb returns TRBD1, unconfirmable since there is no DNA. The germline V gene has CDR1 LGHNA and CDR2 YSLEER. This CDR3 is built from 16 residues. This CDR3 is CASSQDRATPGTEAFF.

V is TRBV11-2 and J is TRBJ2-3; lacking DNA, the TRBD2 call made by TCRdb goes unchecked. The CDR3 length is 17 residues. Germline V CDR1 and CDR2: SGHAT, FQNNGV. CDR3 sequence: CASSITPGTSWTDTQYF. The full variable domain, its missing parts supplied by reference TRBV11-2 and TRBJ2-3, is EAGVAQSPRYKIIEKRQSVAFWCNPISGHATLYWYQQILGQGPKLLIQFQNNGVVDDSQLPKDRFSAERLKGVDSTLKIQPAKLEDSAVYLCASSITPGTSWTDTQYFGPGTRLTVL.

This chain joins TRBV4-3 and TRBJ2-3; the TCRdb D gene call, TRBD2, has no DNA to confirm it. The germline V gene encodes CDR1 LGHNA and CDR2 YSLEER. This CDR3 spans 18 amino acids. CDR3 sequence reads: CASSQEAGLAGGTDTQYF.